One and the same sample provided the 8 T cell receptor beta chains below, sequenced in a study of radiation and T cells in renal cell carcinoma. Time point specified: baseline pretreatment blood. Treatment in this sample: 15 Gy SBRT to primary tumor, nephrectomy 4 weeks later. Here immunoSEQ multiplex PCR was the method, and the copy in TCRdb shows in-frame clones only, minus some. The data contain some 100,000 clones, 82% of them singletons. The sequences come from blood, collected from a patient whose treatment included radiotherapy and nephrectomy. Source of these receptors: a man in his sixties with renal cell carcinoma.

The V and J genes are TRBV4-1 and TRBJ2-7; D might be TRBD1 or TRBD2, each matching 5 bases. Germline loops: CDR1 MGHRA, CDR2 YSYEKL. V lost 1 base, J lost 0 bases, and 19 bases lay in between. CDR3 length: 18 amino acids. The CDR3 coding sequence is TGCGCCAGCAGCCAAGCTGCTACGAGGGGTCCCAGCTCCTACGAGCAGTACTTC. It yields the protein CASSQAATRGPSSYEQYF.

The chain carries TRBV7-8 and TRBJ1-4; D is undetermined. Germline V gene data show CDR1 as SGHVS and CDR2 as FQNEAQ. The CDR3 contains 12 residues. Trimming removed 5 bases from V and 8 bases from J, with 9 bases in between. This CDR3 reads CASSQSREKLFF. Here the CDR3 DNA reads TGTGCCAGCAGCCAGTCCCGCGAAAAACTGTTTTTT. Full variable domain (remainder filled in from reference TRBV7-8 and TRBJ1-4): GAGVSQSPRYKVAKRGQDVALRCDPISGHVSLFWYQQALGQGPEFLTYFQNEAQLDKSGLPSDRFFAERPEGSVSTLKIQRTQQEDSAVYLCASSQSREKLFFGSGTQLSVL.

The chain combines TRBV10-3 with TRBJ1-1, with D maybe TRBD1 (6 bases). The CDR3 length is 13 residues. The germline V and J ends were trimmed by 10 bases and 2 bases, with 14 bases remaining between them. Germline lookup yields CDR1 ENHRY and CDR2 SYGVKD. DNA of the CDR3: TGTGCCACCTCGACAGGCTCCAACACTGAAGCTTTCTTT. Its protein product is CATSTGSNTEAFF.

This clone was seen once. As DNA, the CDR3 is TGTGCCAGCTCACCCGGGGAAGGTGAAGCTTTCTTT. Encoded protein: CASSPGEGEAFF. The chain carries TRBV18 and TRBJ1-1, with unresolved D. Germline CDR1 and CDR2: KGHSH and LQKENI. The V end lost 3 bases, the J end lost 7 bases, and 9 bases lay between the germline ends. The CDR3 length is 12 residues.

In its sample, this clone was seen a few times. The chain's CDR3 is CASSESIGGGTEAFF. The DNA for the CDR3 is TGTGCCAGCAGCGAGAGCATCGGGGGCGGGACTGAAGCTTTCTTT. The genes are TRBV25-1 and TRBJ1-1; D might be TRBD1 (6 bases). V was pared by 6 bases and J by 5 bases, with 19 bases between. This CDR3 comprises 15 residues. Per the germline V gene, CDR1 is MGHDK and CDR2 is SYGVNS.

The chain combines TRBV6-1 with TRBJ1-2, with a possible D match to TRBD1 (6 bases). Trimming took off 0 bases at V and 4 bases at J, with 12 bases between the two ends. This CDR3 is built from 15 residues. In germline, CDR1 is MNHNS, CDR2 SASEGT. CDR3 bases: TGTGCCAGCAGTGAAGCGTGGGGGGCCCGCTATGGCTACACCTTC. Its translation: CASSEAWGARYGYTF.

In this sample, this clone turned up once. The chain employs TRBV27 and TRBJ1-1; D not resolved. V was cut by 6 bases and J by 1 base, with 18 bases left in between. The germline V gene encodes CDR1 MNHEY and CDR2 SMNVEV (reference sequence). This CDR3 spans 16 amino acids. CDR3 nucleotides: TGTGCCAGCAGAACTTCCACAAGGTCAGCGAACACTGAAGCTTTCTTT. Amino acids: CASRTSTRSANTEAFF.

The V call is TRBV10-3, the J call TRBJ2-3; D is unresolved. Germline assignment: CDR1 ENHRY and CDR2 SYGVKD. The CDR3 loop spans 13 amino acids. Deletions cut 2 bases from V and 0 bases from J, with 3 bases between. This chain's CDR3 is CAISEDSTDTQYF. The CDR3 DNA sequence: TGTGCCATCAGTGAGGACAGCACAGATACGCAGTATTTT.